These 8 T cell receptor beta chains originate from one sample sequenced in a study of T cells expressing NK-cell markers. Each CDR3 protein gets one entry in TCRdb, which reprocessed the 5' RACE reads and gives no DNA. The sample holds about 430,000 distinct CDR3 sequences. The sequenced sample consisted of blood T cells: a sorted CD56 or NKG2C T cell subset, CD4+ or CD8+ T cells, or bulk PBMC T cells (not recorded which). These TCRs come from a woman aged 45-60 years in good health.

The chain uses TRBV5-1 and TRBJ2-5; the D call from TCRdb, TRBD2, cannot be confirmed without DNA. The CDR3 has 16 residues. Germline-derived CDR1 and CDR2 are SGHRS and YFSETQ. The CDR3 protein is CASSLEVGITAETQYF.

This sequence joins TRBV4-1 and TRBJ2-2; the TCRdb call, TRBD2, lacks DNA for checking. CDR1 is MGHRA, CDR2 YSYEKL, per germline. CDR3 length: 18 residues. CDR3 region: CASSQGGRAGGEGGELFF.

This chain links TRBV4-1 with TRBJ1-3; TCRdb outputs TRBD1, but without DNA this stays unchecked. The V gene's germline CDR1 is MGHRA and CDR2 YSYEKL. This CDR3 spans 19 amino acids. The CDR3 sequence is CASSRGVWATRTVGNTIYF.

The chain combines TRBV10-3 with TRBJ2-1; TCRdb's D call, TRBD2, is unchecked because there is no DNA. The CDR3 covers 18 residues. The germline V gene has CDR1 ENHRY and CDR2 SYGVKD. The CDR3 protein is CAISTNLAVPTTYNEQFF.

The CDR3 sequence: CASSPGTGGSNQPQHF. The chain has TRBV6-5 and TRBJ1-5; there is no DNA to check the TCRdb D call of TRBD1. Germline lookup yields CDR1 MNHEY and CDR2 SVGAGI. The CDR3 is 16 amino acids.

The gene calls are TRBV5-1 and TRBJ1-1; TCRdb gives TRBD1 as the D gene, but with no DNA this cannot be confirmed. This CDR3 has 16 residues. Germline CDR1 reads SGHRS; CDR2 reads YFSETQ. CDR3 sequence: CASSSGQGRLNTEAFF.

The chain employs TRBV10-3 and TRBJ1-5. The length of the CDR3 is 14 residues. Germline lookup yields CDR1 ENHRY and CDR2 SYGVKD. CDR3 residues: CATRGGIGHQPQHF.

This chain connects TRBV5-1 to TRBJ2-2; the TCRdb D gene call, TRBD2, has no DNA to confirm it. The CDR3 is 16 residues long. The germline V gene has CDR1 SGHRS and CDR2 YFSETQ. CDR3: CASSLSSRVNTGELFF.